The rows below give T cell receptor beta chains drawn from one sample of a study of CD8 T cells in ankylosing spondylitis. TCRdb re-derived calls from the 5' RACE reads in MiXCR, one entry per CDR3 protein. The sample holds about 500,000 distinct CDR3 sequences, about an eighth seen once. Sequencing was carried out using blood, either unsorted or a sorted T cell fraction (not recorded which). The source of these receptors is a male donor with ankylosing spondylitis. Both conserved end residues are part of each CDR3. A D gene is named only where the DNA matches it firmly. Where a row states a size, it is once, few, many or the class of an expanded clone; other rows omit it.

v_gene: TRBV5-1
d_gene: -
abundance: -
j_gene: TRBJ2-1
CDR3nt: TGCGCCAGCAGCTCCCCGGGGGGCGGGAGCCTCTCCTACAATGAGCAGTTCTTC
CDR3aa: CASSSPGGGSLSYNEQFF

v_gene: TRBV7-9
d_gene: TRBD2
abundance: -
j_gene: TRBJ2-1
CDR3nt: TGTGCCAGCAGCACGACTCGAGCGGGAGGCTGGCATGAGCAGTTCTTC
CDR3aa: CASSTTRAGGWHEQFF

v_gene: TRBV5-6
d_gene: TRBD1
abundance: -
j_gene: TRBJ1-5
CDR3nt: TGTGCCAGCAGCTTGGACAGGGGACCTGATCAGCCCCAGCATTTT
CDR3aa: CASSLDRGPDQPQHF

v_gene: TRBV5-1
d_gene: -
abundance: -
j_gene: TRBJ1-3
CDR3nt: TGCGCCAGCAGCCCCCTCTCGAACTCTGGAAACACCATATATTTT
CDR3aa: CASSPLSNSGNTIYF

v_gene: TRBV29-1
d_gene: -
abundance: -
j_gene: TRBJ1-3
CDR3nt: TGCAGCGTTGGAATCAGGCGTTCATCCTCTGGAAACACCATATATTTT
CDR3aa: CSVGIRRSSSGNTIYF

v_gene: TRBV28
d_gene: -
abundance: few
j_gene: TRBJ2-2
CDR3nt: TGTGCCAGCAGTCCAGACCCCGCCGGGGTGAACACCGGGGAGCTGTTTTTT
CDR3aa: CASSPDPAGVNTGELFF

v_gene: TRBV12-3/TRBV12-4
d_gene: -
abundance: many
j_gene: TRBJ1-1
CDR3nt: TGTGCCAGCAGTGACCCAGGGCGCCGTACTGAAGCTTTCTTT
CDR3aa: CASSDPGRRTEAFF

v_gene: TRBV7-2
d_gene: -
abundance: few
j_gene: TRBJ2-7
CDR3nt: TGTGCCAGCAGCTTAGGGACCTATAGCTCCTACGAGCAGTACTTC
CDR3aa: CASSLGTYSSYEQYF

v_gene: TRBV7-9
d_gene: -
abundance: -
j_gene: TRBJ2-5
CDR3nt: TGTGCCAGCAGCTTAGTTACAGGGCAAGAGACCCAGTACTTC
CDR3aa: CASSLVTGQETQYF

v_gene: TRBV20-1
d_gene: -
abundance: few
j_gene: TRBJ1-6
CDR3nt: TGCAGTGCTAGAGCCTCACAGGGTTATAATTCACCCCTCCACTTT
CDR3aa: CSARASQGYNSPLHF

v_gene: TRBV10-3
d_gene: TRBD1
abundance: few
j_gene: TRBJ1-1
CDR3nt: TGTGCCATCAGTGAGTCAGATTGGACAGGGAAGACTGAAGCTTTCTTT
CDR3aa: CAISESDWTGKTEAFF

v_gene: TRBV20-1
d_gene: TRBD2
abundance: few
j_gene: TRBJ2-5
CDR3nt: TGCAGTGCTAGCGCAAGCGGGAGACGAGAGACCCAGTACTTC
CDR3aa: CSASASGRRETQYF

v_gene: TRBV12-5
d_gene: -
abundance: few
j_gene: TRBJ1-2
CDR3nt: TGTGCTAGCACAGGGCAGGGTATGACATATGGCTACACCTTC
CDR3aa: CASTGQGMTYGYTF

v_gene: TRBV12-3/TRBV12-4
d_gene: TRBD1
abundance: few
j_gene: TRBJ2-5
CDR3nt: TGTGCCAGCAGGGAGACAGGGGGCGCGGAGACCCAGTACTTC
CDR3aa: CASRETGGAETQYF

v_gene: TRBV10-3
d_gene: TRBD1
abundance: many
j_gene: TRBJ2-1
CDR3nt: TGTGCCATCAGTGAGGAACTACCGGGACAGGGAGATGAGCAGTTCTTC
CDR3aa: CAISEELPGQGDEQFF

v_gene: TRBV27
d_gene: TRBD1
abundance: -
j_gene: TRBJ2-7
CDR3nt: TGTGCCAGCAGTCACGGACAGGGCTACGAGCAGTACTTC
CDR3aa: CASSHGQGYEQYF

v_gene: TRBV15
d_gene: TRBD1
abundance: few
j_gene: TRBJ1-4
CDR3nt: TGTGCCACCAGCAGAGGTACCGGGACAGGGAATGAAAAACTGTTTTTT
CDR3aa: CATSRGTGTGNEKLFF

v_gene: TRBV11-2
d_gene: TRBD2
abundance: -
j_gene: TRBJ2-1
CDR3nt: TGTGCCAGCAGCGCCCGACTAGCCTTCACCTACAATGAGCAGTTCTTC
CDR3aa: CASSARLAFTYNEQFF

v_gene: TRBV3-1
d_gene: TRBD1
abundance: many
j_gene: TRBJ2-2
CDR3nt: TGTGCCAGCAGCCCGAGGACAGGGCTAATGGAGCTGTTTTTT
CDR3aa: CASSPRTGLMELFF